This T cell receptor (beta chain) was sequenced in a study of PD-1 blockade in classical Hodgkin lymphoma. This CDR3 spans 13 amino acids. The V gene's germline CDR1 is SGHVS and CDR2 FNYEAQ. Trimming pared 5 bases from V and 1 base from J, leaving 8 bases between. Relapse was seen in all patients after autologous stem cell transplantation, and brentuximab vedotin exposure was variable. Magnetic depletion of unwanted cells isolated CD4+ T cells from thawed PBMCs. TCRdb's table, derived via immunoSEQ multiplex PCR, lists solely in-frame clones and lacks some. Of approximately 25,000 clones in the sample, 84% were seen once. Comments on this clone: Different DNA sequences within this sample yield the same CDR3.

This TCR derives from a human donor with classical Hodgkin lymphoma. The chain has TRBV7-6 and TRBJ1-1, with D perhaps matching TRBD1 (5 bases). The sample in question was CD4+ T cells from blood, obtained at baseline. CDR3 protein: CASSAQGNTEAFF. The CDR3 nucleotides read TGTGCCAGCAGCGCGCAGGGGAACACTGAAGCTTTCTTT.